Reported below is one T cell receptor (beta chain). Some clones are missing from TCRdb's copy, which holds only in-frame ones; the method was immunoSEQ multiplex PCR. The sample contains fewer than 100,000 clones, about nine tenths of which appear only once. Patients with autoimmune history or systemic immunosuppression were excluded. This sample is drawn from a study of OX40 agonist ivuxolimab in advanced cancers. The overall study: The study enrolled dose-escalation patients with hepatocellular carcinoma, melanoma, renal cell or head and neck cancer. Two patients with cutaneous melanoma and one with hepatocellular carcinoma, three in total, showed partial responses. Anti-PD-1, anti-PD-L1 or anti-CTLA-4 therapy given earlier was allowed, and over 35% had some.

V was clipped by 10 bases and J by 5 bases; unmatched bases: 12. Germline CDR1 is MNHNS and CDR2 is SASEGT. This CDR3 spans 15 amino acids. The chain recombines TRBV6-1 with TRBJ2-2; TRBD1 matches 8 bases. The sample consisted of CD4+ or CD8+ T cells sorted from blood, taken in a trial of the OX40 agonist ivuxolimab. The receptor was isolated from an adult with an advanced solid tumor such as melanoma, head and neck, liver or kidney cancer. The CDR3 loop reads CAINTGTGGTGELFF. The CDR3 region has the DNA TGTGCCATCAACACGGGAACAGGGGGTACCGGGGAGCTGTTTTTT.